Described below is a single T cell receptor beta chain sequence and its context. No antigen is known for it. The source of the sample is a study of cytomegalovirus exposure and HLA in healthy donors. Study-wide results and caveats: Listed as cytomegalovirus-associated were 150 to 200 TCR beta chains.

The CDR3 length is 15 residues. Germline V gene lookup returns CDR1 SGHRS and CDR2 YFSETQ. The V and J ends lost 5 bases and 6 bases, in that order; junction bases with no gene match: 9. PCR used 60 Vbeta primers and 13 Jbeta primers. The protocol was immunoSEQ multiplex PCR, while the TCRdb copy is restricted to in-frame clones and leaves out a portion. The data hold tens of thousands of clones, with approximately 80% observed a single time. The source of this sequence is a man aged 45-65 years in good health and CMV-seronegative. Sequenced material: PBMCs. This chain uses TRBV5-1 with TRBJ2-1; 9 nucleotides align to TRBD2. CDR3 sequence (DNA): TGCGCCAGCAGTAGGGCGGGAGGGGGTTCCAATGAGCAGTTCTTC. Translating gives CASSRAGGGSNEQFF.